Shown below are 7 T cell receptor beta chains from a single sample sequenced in a study of post-analysis software for immune sequencing data. No antigen has been identified for these receptors. The TCR beta cDNA libraries contained unique molecular identifiers. In TCRdb, the PCR reads were re-called with MiXCR into one record per CDR3 protein. The table includes 180,000 or so distinct CDR3 sequences, 29% detected once. The study, taken as a whole, reports: Controls had lower frequencies than patients of about 5 TRBV segments, which included TRBV5-6, TRBV5-1 and TRBV20-1.

The source material was blood. These receptors all come from a girl younger than 18 with multiple sclerosis.

This sequence joins TRBV6-6 and TRBJ1-5; D gene unclear. Deletions cut 8 bases from V and 3 bases from J, with 8 bases between. This CDR3 has 12 amino acids. Germline CDR1 is MNHNY and CDR2 is SVGAGI (reference sequence). The chain's CDR3 is CASQAVNQPQHF. CDR3 sequence (DNA): TGTGCCAGCCAGGCAGTCAATCAGCCCCAGCATTTT.

This rearrangement joins TRBV20-1 to TRBJ2-3; the D gene is possibly TRBD2 (5 bases). V was shortened by 1 base and J by 0 bases, with 8 bases between the two germline ends. This CDR3 region has 14 residues. Germline loops: CDR1 DFQATT, CDR2 SNEGSKA (reference sequence). The CDR3 spells CSARGGPSTDTQYF. The CDR3, as DNA: TGCAGTGCTAGAGGCGGGCCTAGCACAGATACGCAGTATTTT.

This clonotype has just a few counts. This chain links TRBV10-1 with TRBJ1-5; TRBD1 aligns across 7 bases. The germline gives CDR1 WNHNN, CDR2 SYGVQD (reference sequence). Germline trimming cut 9 bases from V and 7 bases from J; bases unmatched to any gene: 12. The CDR3 has 14 residues. The CDR3 DNA sequence: TGCGCCAGACGAGACAGGGAGGGAGTGCAGCCCCAGCATTTT. Translating it yields CARRDREGVQPQHF.

The sample holds a few counts of this clonotype. The chain joins TRBV28 to TRBJ2-4; 8 positions match TRBD1. V was pared by 4 bases and J by 13 bases, with 12 bases of the junction left unmatched. CDR1 is MDHEN and CDR2 is SYDVKM in the germline V gene. This CDR3 comprises 14 residues. Here the CDR3 reads CASSSPGQASKQYF. In DNA, the CDR3 is TGTGCCAGCAGTTCTCCGGGACAGGCCTCCAAGCAGTACTTC. Full variable domain (missing parts from reference TRBV28 and TRBJ2-4): DVKVTQSSRYLVKRTGEKVFLECVQDMDHENMFWYRQDPGLGLRLIYFSYDVKMKEKGDIPEGYSVSREKKERFSLILESASTNQTSMYLCASSSPGQASKQYFGAGTRLSVL.

This rearrangement joins TRBV6-1 to TRBJ2-7; D is perhaps TRBD1 (6 bases). The CDR3 is made up of 12 amino acids. Germline-derived CDR1 and CDR2 are MNHNS and SASEGT. Trimming removed 2 bases from V and 5 bases from J, with 7 bases in between. The CDR3 coding sequence is TGTGCCAGCAGTGAAACAGGGAACGAGCAGTACTTC. Residues: CASSETGNEQYF.

The table lists this clonotype with a few counts. The chain is built from TRBV7-2 and TRBJ2-3; 7 nucleotides match TRBD2. CDR1 is SGHTA and CDR2 is FQGNSA in the germline V gene. Germline trimming cut 2 bases from V and 1 base from J; bases unmatched to any gene: 3. The CDR3 spans 15 residues. The CDR3 coding sequence is TGTGCCAGCAGCTTATCCGCGGGAGGCACAGATACGCAGTATTTT. It is translated as CASSLSAGGTDTQYF.

About this clonotype itself: One base away lies a much larger clone, so this may be a sequencing read error. The V gene is TRBV12-3 or TRBV12-4, the J gene TRBJ1-2; D ambiguous. V lost 5 bases and J lost 4, with 8 bases in between. The CDR3 runs to 12 residues. This CDR3 reads CASSGQFYGYTF. DNA for the CDR3: TGTGCCAGCAGTGGCCAGTTCTATGGCTACACCTTC.